This T cell receptor beta chain was documented in a study of control samples from healthy donors and cancer patients. Data came from immunoSEQ multiplex PCR; TCRdb stores just in-frame clones and leaves some out. Its clone listing holds fewer than 200,000 clones. The length of the CDR3 is 17 residues. Trimming removed 0 bases at V and 4 bases at J, with 19 bases between. Germline values: CDR1 SGHVS, CDR2 FNYEAQ. This TCR derives from a woman aged 25 to 39 in good health. Material: blood. The J gene is TRBJ2-7, the V gene TRBV7-6; D not certain. The CDR3 is CASSLALDLWVLYEQYF. The DNA of the CDR3 is TGTGCCAGCAGCTTAGCCTTGGACCTCTGGGTCTTGTACGAGCAGTACTTC.